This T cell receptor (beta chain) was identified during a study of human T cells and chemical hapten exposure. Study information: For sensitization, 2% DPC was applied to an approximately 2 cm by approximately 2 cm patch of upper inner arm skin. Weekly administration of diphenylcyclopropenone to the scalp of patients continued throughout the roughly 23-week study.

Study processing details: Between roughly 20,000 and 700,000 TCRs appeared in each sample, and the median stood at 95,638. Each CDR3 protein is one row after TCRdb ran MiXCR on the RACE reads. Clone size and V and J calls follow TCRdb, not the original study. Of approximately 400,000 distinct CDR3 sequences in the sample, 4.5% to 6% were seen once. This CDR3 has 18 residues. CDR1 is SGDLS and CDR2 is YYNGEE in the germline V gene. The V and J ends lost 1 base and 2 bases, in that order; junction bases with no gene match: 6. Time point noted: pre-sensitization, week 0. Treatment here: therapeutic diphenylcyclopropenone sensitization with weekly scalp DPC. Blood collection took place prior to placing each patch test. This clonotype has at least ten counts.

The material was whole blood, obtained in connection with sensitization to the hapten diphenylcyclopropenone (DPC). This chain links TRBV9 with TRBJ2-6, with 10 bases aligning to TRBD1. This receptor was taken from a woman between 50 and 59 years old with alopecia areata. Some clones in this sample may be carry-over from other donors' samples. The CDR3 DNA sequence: TGTGCCAGCAGCGTATATGGACAGGGGGTGGCTGGGGCCAACGTCCTGACTTTC. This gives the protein CASSVYGQGVAGANVLTF.